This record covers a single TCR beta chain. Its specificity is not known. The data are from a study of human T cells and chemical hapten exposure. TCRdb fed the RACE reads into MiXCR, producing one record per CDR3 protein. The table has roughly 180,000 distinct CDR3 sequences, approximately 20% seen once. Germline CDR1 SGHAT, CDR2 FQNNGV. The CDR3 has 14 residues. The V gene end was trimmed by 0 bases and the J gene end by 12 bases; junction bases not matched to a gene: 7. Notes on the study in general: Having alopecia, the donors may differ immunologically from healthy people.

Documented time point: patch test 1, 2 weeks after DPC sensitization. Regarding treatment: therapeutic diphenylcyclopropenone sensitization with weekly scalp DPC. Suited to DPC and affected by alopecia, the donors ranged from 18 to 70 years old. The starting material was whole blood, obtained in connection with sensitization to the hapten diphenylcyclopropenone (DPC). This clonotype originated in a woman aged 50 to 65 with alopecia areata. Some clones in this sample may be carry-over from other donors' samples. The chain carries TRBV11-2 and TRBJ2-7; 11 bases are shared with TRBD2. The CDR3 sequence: CASSLELLAGVWYF. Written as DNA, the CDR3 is TGTGCCAGCAGCTTAGAGTTACTAGCGGGAGTTTGGTACTTC.